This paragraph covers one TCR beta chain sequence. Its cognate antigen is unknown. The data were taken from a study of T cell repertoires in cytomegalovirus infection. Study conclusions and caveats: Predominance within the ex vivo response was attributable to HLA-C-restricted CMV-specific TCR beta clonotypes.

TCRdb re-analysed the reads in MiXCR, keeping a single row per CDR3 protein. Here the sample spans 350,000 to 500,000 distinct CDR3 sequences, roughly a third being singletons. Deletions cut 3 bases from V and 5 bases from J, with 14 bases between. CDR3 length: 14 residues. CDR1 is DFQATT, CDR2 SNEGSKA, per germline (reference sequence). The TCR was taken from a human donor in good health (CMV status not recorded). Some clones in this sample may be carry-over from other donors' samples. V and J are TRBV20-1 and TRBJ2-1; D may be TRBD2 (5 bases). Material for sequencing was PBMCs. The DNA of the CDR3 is TGCAGTGCTAGGGAGTGGGAGCTCGACAATGAGCAGTTCTTC. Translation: CSAREWELDNEQFF.